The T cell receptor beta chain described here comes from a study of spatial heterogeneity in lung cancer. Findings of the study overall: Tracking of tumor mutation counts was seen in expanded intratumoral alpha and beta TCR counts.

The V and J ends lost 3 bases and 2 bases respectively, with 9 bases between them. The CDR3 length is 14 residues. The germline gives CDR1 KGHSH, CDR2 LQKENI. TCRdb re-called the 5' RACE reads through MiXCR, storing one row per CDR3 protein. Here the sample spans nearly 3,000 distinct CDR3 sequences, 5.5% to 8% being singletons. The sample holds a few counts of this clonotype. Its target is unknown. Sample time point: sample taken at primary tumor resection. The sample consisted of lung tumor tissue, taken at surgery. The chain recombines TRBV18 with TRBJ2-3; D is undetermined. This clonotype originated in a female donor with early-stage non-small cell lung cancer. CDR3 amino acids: CASSPWAITDTQYF. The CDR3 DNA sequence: TGTGCCAGCTCACCTTGGGCCATCACAGATACGCAGTATTTT.